The 10 T cell receptor beta chains given below trace back to one sample, sequenced in a study of prognosis after radiotherapy for stage I lung cancer. Amplicons of TCR beta CDR3 were generated from genomic DNA by two-round multiplex PCR. Round one of PCR was performed, and it used primers specific to each TRBV and TRBJ gene. TCRdb re-analysed the multiplex PCR reads in MiXCR, keeping a single row per CDR3 protein. The table has about 16,000 distinct CDR3 sequences, less than 45% seen once. Sequenced material: PBMCs, taken before or after stereotactic body radiation therapy (not recorded which). These receptors were collected from a donor aged 50 or older with non-small cell lung cancer.

This clonotype was detected only once. This probably arose from a read error, given a far larger clone one base away. The CDR3 DNA sequence: TGTGCCAGCAGACTGGCTGGGATAGTGGACACCATATATTTT. Protein sequence: CASRLAGIVDTIYF. This chain uses TRBV7-4 with TRBJ1-3, with D uncertain. V lost 6 bases and J lost 8, with 17 bases in between. This CDR3 comprises 14 residues. CDR1 SGHVT and CDR2 SQSDAQ come from the germline V gene.

To note about this clonotype: The junction departs from germline at one end; a sequencing error may be responsible. This rearrangement joins TRBV5-5 to TRBJ2-3; D may be TRBD2 (6 bases). Germline V gene sequence: CDR1 SGHKS, CDR2 YYEKEE (reference sequence). This CDR3 is 14 amino acids long. The CDR3 loop reads CSSSLRDSSYTQYF. In DNA, the CDR3 is TGTTCCAGCAGCCTTCGGGACTCCTCATATACGCAGTATTTT.

A note on this clonotype: A far larger clone is one base from this, pointing to a likely read error. The rearrangement joins TRBV6-1 to TRBJ2-1; 12 nucleotides align to TRBD2. This CDR3 is 16 amino acids long. Looked up from germline, CDR1 is MNHNS and CDR2 is SASEGT. The CDR3 sequence is CASSVTSGSSYSEQFF. In nucleotides, the CDR3 is TGTGCCAGCAGCGTGACTAGCGGGAGCTCCTACAGTGAGCAGTTCTTC.

This clonotype was counted only a few times. The gene calls are TRBV20-1 and TRBJ2-5; D remains unclear. The CDR3 spans 16 residues. Germline CDR1 DFQATT, CDR2 SNEGSKA (reference sequence). The V end was cut by 0 bases, the J end by 2 bases, with 16 bases between. Here the CDR3 reads CSARDPLRTPQETQYF. CDR3 sequence (DNA): TGCAGTGCTAGAGATCCCTTACGGACGCCACAAGAGACCCAGTACTTC.

The chain couples TRBV6-1 to TRBJ1-1, with a possible D match to TRBD1 (5 bases). The CDR3 totals 11 residues. CDR1 and CDR2 from the germline V gene are MNHNS and SASEGT. Trimming pared 7 bases from V and 8 bases from J, leaving 11 bases between. The CDR3 DNA reads as TGTGCCAGCAACCAGGGTACCGAAGCTTTCTTT. Translating it yields CASNQGTEAFF.

This clonotype was detected many times. The V and J genes are TRBV29-1 and TRBJ1-6; D is ambiguous. The CDR3 is made up of 10 amino acids. Trimming removed 8 bases at V and 9 bases at J, with 8 bases between. Germline V gives CDR1 SQVTM, CDR2 ANQGSEA. CDR3 region: CSLPSSPLHF. CDR3 nucleotide sequence: TGCAGCTTACCGAGTTCACCCCTCCACTTT.

This clonotype has a count of ten or more. The chain is built from TRBV10-3 and TRBJ1-1; D gene unclear. Germline CDR1 and CDR2: ENHRY and SYGVKD. With 7 bases removed from V and 0 bases from J, the gap between germline ends came to 9 bases. CDR3 length: 13 amino acids. The CDR3 coding sequence is TGTGCCATCATACCGGATATGAACACTGAAGCTTTCTTT. Translating gives CAIIPDMNTEAFF.

In its sample, this clonotype was seen once. It is likely a read error, because the conserved phenylalanine at the end of the CDR3 is missing. The rearrangement uses TRBV6-5 and TRBJ1-1; D uncertain. CDR1 MNHEY and CDR2 SVGAGI come from the germline V gene. CDR3 length equals 13 residues. Here the CDR3 DNA reads TGTGACAGCAGTTACGGGCAGAACACTGAAGCTTTCCTT. Protein: CDSSYGQNTEAFL.

This clonotype has ten or more counts. V and J are TRBV14 and TRBJ1-2; no reliable D call. The ends were cut back, 1 base at V and 5 bases at J, with 14 bases in the middle. The germline V gene has CDR1 SGHDN and CDR2 FVKESK. The CDR3 length is 15 residues. CDR3 region: CASSQVPTGLYGYTF. Written as DNA, the CDR3 is TGTGCCAGCAGCCAAGTACCGACGGGGTTATATGGCTACACCTTC. The full variable domain, completed using reference TRBV14 and TRBJ1-2, is EAGVTQFPSHSVIEKGQTVTLRCDPISGHDNLYWYRRVMGKEIKFLLHFVKESKQDESGMPNNRFLAERTGGTYSTLKVQPAELEDSGVYFCASSQVPTGLYGYTFGSGTRLTVV.

This clonotype was seen repeatedly, ten times or more. The genes are TRBV3-1 and TRBJ2-7; D uncertain. The CDR3 totals 14 residues. Per the germline V gene, CDR1 is LGHDT and CDR2 is YNNKEL (reference sequence). V lost 4 bases and J lost 0, with 10 bases in between. The CDR3 loop is CASSRDKSSYEQYF. DNA for the CDR3: TGTGCCAGCAGCCGAGACAAGAGCTCCTACGAGCAGTACTTC.